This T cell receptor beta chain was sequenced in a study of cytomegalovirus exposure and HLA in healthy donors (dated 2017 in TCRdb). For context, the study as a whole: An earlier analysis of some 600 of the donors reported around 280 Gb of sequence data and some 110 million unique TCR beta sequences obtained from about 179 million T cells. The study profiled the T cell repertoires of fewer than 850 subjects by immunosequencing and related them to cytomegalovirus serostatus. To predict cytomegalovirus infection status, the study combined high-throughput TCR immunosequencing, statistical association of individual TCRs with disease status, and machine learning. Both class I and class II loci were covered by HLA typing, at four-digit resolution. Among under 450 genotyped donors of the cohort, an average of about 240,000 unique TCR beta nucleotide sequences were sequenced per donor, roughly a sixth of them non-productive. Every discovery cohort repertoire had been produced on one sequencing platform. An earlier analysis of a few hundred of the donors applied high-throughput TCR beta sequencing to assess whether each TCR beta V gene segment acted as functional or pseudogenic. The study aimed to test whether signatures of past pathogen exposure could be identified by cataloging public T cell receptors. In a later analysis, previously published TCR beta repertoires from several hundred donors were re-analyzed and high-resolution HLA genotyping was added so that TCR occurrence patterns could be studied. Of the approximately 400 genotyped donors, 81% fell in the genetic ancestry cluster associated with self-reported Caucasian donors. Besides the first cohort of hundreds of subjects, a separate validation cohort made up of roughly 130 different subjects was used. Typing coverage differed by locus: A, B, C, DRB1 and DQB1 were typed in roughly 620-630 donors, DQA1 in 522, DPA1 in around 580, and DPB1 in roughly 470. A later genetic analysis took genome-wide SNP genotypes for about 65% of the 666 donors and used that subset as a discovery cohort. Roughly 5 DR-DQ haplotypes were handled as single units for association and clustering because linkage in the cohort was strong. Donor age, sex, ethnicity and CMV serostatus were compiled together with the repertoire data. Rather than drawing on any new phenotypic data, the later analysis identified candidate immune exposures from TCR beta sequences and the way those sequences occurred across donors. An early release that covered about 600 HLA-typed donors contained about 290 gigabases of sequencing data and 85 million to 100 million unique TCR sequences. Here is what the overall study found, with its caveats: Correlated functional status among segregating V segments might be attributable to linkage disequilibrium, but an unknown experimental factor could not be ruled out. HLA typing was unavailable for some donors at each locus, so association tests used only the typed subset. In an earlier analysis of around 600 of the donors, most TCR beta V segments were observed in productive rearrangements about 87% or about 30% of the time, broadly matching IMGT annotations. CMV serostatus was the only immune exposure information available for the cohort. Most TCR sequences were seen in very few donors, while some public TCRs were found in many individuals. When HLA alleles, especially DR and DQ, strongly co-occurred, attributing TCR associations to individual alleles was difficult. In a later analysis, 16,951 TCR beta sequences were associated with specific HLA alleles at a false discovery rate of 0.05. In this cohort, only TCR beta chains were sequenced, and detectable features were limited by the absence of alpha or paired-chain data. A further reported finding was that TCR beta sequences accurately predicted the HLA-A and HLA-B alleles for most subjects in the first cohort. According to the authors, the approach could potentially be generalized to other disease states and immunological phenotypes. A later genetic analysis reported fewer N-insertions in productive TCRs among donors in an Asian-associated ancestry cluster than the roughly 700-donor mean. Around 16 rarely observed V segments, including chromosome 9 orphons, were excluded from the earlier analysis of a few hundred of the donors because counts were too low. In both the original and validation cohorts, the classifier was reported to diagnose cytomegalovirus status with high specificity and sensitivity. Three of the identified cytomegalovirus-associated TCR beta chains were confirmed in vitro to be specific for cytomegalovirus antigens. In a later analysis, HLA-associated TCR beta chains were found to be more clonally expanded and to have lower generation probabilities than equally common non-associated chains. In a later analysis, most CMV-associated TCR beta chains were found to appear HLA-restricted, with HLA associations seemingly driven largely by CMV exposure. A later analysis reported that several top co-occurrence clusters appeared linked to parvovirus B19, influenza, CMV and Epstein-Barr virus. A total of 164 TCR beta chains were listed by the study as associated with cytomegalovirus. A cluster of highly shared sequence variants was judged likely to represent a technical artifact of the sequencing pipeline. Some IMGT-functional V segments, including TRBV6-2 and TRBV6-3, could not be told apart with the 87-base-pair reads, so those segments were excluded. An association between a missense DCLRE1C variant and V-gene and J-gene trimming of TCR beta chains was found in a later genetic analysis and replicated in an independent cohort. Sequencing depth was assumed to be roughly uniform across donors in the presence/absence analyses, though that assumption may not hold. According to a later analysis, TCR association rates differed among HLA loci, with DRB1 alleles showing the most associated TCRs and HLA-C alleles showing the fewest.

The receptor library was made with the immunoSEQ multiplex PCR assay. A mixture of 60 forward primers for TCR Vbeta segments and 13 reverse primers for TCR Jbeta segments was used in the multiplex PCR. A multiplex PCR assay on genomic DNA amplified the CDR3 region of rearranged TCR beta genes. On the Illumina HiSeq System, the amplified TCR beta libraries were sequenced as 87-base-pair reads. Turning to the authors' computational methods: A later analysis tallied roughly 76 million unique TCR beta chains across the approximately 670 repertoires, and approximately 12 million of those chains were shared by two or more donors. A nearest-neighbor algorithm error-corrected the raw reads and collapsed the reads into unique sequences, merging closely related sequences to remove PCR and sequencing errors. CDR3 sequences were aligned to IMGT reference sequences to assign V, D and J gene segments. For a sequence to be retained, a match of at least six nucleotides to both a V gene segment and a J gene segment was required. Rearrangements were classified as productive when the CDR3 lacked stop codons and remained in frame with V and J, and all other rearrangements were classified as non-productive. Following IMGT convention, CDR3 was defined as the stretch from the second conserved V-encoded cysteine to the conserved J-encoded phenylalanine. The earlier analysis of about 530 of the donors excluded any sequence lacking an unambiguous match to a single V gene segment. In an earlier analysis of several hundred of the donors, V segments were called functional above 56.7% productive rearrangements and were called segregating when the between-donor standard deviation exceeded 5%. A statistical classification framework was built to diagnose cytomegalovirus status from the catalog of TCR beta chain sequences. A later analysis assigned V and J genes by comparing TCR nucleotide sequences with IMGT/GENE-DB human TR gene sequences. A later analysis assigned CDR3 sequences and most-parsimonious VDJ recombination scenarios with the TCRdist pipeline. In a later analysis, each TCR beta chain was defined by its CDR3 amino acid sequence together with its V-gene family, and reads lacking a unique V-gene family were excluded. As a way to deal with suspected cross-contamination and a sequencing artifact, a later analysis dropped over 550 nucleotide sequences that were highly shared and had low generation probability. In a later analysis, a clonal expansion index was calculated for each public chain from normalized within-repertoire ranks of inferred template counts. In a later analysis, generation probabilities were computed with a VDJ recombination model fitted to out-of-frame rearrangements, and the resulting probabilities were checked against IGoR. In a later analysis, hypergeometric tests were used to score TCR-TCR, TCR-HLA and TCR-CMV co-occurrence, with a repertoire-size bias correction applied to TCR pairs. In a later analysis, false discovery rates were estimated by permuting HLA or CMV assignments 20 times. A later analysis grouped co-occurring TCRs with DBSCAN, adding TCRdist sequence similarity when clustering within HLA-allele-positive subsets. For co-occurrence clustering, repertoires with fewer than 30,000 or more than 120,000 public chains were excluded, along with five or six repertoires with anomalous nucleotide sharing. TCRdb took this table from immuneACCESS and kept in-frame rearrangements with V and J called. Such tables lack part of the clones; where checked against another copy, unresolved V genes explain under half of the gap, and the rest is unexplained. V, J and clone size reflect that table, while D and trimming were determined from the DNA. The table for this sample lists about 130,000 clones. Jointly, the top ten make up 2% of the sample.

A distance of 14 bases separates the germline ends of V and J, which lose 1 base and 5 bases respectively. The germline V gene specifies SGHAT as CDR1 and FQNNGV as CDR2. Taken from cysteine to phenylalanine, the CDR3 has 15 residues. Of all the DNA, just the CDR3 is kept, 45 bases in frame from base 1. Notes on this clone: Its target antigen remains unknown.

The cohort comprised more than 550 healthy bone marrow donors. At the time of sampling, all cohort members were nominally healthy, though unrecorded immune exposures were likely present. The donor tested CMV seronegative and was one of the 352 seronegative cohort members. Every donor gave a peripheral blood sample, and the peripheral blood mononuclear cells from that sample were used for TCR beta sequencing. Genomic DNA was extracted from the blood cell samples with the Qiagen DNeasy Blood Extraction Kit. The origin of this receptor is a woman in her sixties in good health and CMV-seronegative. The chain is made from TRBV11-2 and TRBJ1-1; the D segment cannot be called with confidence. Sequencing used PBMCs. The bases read TGTGCCAGCAGCTTAGTGGGAGGGTCTGGGACTGAAGCTTTCTTT. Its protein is CASSLVGGSGTEAFF.